The source of this T cell receptor (beta chain) is a study of cytomegalovirus exposure and HLA in healthy donors. The PCR was carried out with 60 Vbeta primers and 13 Jbeta primers. TCRdb's copy holds only in-frame clones and misses some; the assay was immunoSEQ multiplex PCR. The profile shows 200,000 to 250,000 clones, 79% of them singletons. CDR1 and CDR2 (germline): SGHRS, YFSETQ. Trimming removed 4 bases from V and 0 bases from J; junction bases left unmatched: 4. The CDR3 is 16 amino acids. The rearrangement uses TRBV5-1 and TRBJ2-3; 11 nucleotides agree with TRBD1. Sequencing was performed on PBMCs. The receptor was isolated from a man over 45 in good health and CMV-seronegative. The CDR3 DNA follows: TGCGCCAGCAGCCCCGGGACAGGGGGGAGCACAGATACGCAGTATTTT. It codes for CASSPGTGGSTDTQYF.